This TCR beta chain was sequenced in a study of cytomegalovirus exposure and HLA in healthy donors (dated by TCRdb to 2016 to 2017). General notes on the study: In an earlier analysis of under 750 of the donors, under 300 Gb of sequence data and roughly 100 million unique TCR beta sequences from 150 million to 200 million T cells were reported. An early release covering more than 500 HLA-typed donors comprised 250 to 350 gigabases of sequencing data and tens of millions of unique TCR sequences. The genetic ancestry cluster associated with self-reported Caucasian donors included roughly four fifths of the 350 to 500 genotyped donors. The study aimed to test whether signatures of past pathogen exposure could be identified by cataloging public T cell receptors. The study used immunosequencing to profile the T cell repertoires of more than 650 subjects and linked those repertoires to cytomegalovirus serostatus. A separate validation cohort of about 110 different subjects was used in addition to the roughly 620-subject first cohort. The study combined high-throughput TCR immunosequencing, statistical association of individual TCRs with disease status, and machine learning to predict cytomegalovirus infection status. A later analysis re-analyzed previously published TCR beta repertoires from 550 to 700 donors and added high-resolution HLA genotyping to study TCR occurrence patterns. Rather than using new phenotypic data, the later analysis identified candidate immune exposures from TCR beta sequences and from how often those sequences occurred across donors. To decide whether each TCR beta V gene segment behaved as functional or pseudogenic, an earlier analysis of nearly 600 of the donors relied on high-throughput TCR beta sequencing. Donor age, sex, ethnicity and CMV serostatus were compiled alongside the repertoire data. In a later genetic analysis, genome-wide SNP genotypes for 398 of the 666 donors were used, and that subset was treated as a discovery cohort. Every discovery cohort repertoire had been produced on one sequencing platform. HLA typing included class I and class II loci at four-digit resolution. The number of typed donors differed by locus: about 620-630 for A, B, C, DRB1 and DQB1; 522 for DQA1; 606 for DPA1; and some 470 for DPB1. Because of strong linkage in the cohort, five DR-DQ haplotypes were treated as single units for association and clustering. Across under 500 genotyped donors of the cohort, an average of about 240,000 unique TCR beta nucleotide sequences per donor were sequenced, and 15% to 20% of those sequences were non-productive.

To prepare the library, the immunoSEQ multiplex PCR assay was applied. For the multiplex PCR, a mixture combining 60 forward primers for TCR Vbeta segments and 13 reverse primers for TCR Jbeta segments was used. Amplification of the CDR3 region of rearranged TCR beta genes was performed with a multiplex PCR assay on genomic DNA. Amplified TCR beta libraries were sequenced as 87-base-pair reads on the Illumina HiSeq System. Under the source paper's analysis protocol: A later analysis tallied tens of millions of unique TCR beta chains across the approximately 670 repertoires, and around 12 million of those chains were shared by two or more donors. To remove PCR and sequencing errors, raw reads were error-corrected and collapsed into unique sequences using a nearest-neighbor algorithm that merged closely related sequences. CDR3 sequences were aligned to IMGT reference sequences to assign V, D and J gene segments. For a sequence to be retained, a match of at least six nucleotides to both a V gene segment and a J gene segment was required. Rearrangements were called productive when the CDR3 lacked stop codons and stayed in frame with V and J; all others were non-productive. Following IMGT convention, CDR3 was defined as the stretch from the second conserved V-encoded cysteine to the conserved J-encoded phenylalanine. The earlier analysis of about 610 of the donors excluded sequences that lacked an unambiguous match to a single V gene segment. In an earlier analysis of approximately 560 of the donors, a V segment was called functional when productive rearrangements were above 56.7%, and segregating when the standard deviation between donors exceeded 5%. To diagnose cytomegalovirus status from the catalog of TCR beta chain sequences, a statistical classification framework was built. V and J gene assignment, in a later analysis, came from comparing TCR nucleotide sequences with IMGT/GENE-DB human TR gene sequences. The TCRdist pipeline was used in a later analysis to assign CDR3 sequences and most-parsimonious VDJ recombination scenarios. A later analysis defined each TCR beta chain by its CDR3 amino acid sequence plus V-gene family, and excluded reads lacking a unique V-gene family. To address suspected cross-contamination and a sequencing artifact, a later analysis removed over 500 highly shared, low-generation-probability nucleotide sequences. A later analysis calculated a clonal expansion index for each public chain from normalized within-repertoire ranks of inferred template counts. In a later analysis, generation probabilities were computed with a VDJ recombination model fitted to out-of-frame rearrangements, and the resulting probabilities were checked against IGoR. A later analysis scored TCR-TCR, TCR-HLA and TCR-CMV co-occurrence with hypergeometric tests, applying a repertoire-size bias correction to TCR pairs. False discovery rates were estimated in a later analysis by permuting HLA or CMV assignments 20 times. In a later analysis, co-occurring TCRs were grouped using DBSCAN, with TCRdist sequence similarity added in when clustering inside HLA-allele-positive subsets. For co-occurrence clustering, repertoires with fewer than 30,000 or more than 120,000 public chains were excluded, along with 4 to 6 repertoires with anomalous nucleotide sharing. The clones in this table, taken by TCRdb from immuneACCESS, are in-frame only. Not every clone is retained; where verified, under half of the shortfall comes from an unresolved V gene, and the cause of the rest is unknown. Clone size and the V and J calls come from that table; the DNA yielded D and trimming. The sample table contains just over 150,000 clones; only one count was recorded for approximately 86% of them. Over 1.5% of the sample belongs to the ten largest clones.

In total, more than 500 healthy bone marrow donors made up the cohort. All cohort members were sampled while nominally healthy, although unrecorded immune exposures were likely present. The donor was CMV seronegative and was included in the group of under 450 seronegative cohort members. A peripheral blood sample was provided by each donor, and peripheral blood mononuclear cells were used for TCR beta sequencing. The Qiagen DNeasy Blood Extraction Kit was used to extract genomic DNA from the blood cell samples. To note about this clone: Its recognized antigen is unknown. One base away there is no much larger clone; base qualities are not given.

Summary of the overall study and its limitations: A further reported finding was that TCR beta sequences accurately predicted the HLA-A and HLA-B alleles for most subjects in the first cohort. A few of the identified cytomegalovirus-associated TCR beta chains were confirmed in vitro to be specific for cytomegalovirus antigens. A group of highly shared sequence variants was considered likely to be a technical artifact of the sequencing pipeline. The 87-base-pair reads could not distinguish some IMGT-functional V segments, including TRBV6-2 and TRBV6-3, so those segments were excluded. According to a later analysis, TCR association rates differed among HLA loci, with DRB1 alleles showing the most associated TCRs and HLA-C alleles showing the fewest. In a later analysis, most CMV-associated TCR beta chains were found to appear HLA-restricted, with HLA associations seemingly driven largely by CMV exposure. When HLA alleles, especially DR and DQ, strongly co-occurred, attributing TCR associations to individual alleles was difficult. In the study, approximately 150 TCR beta chains were listed as associated with cytomegalovirus. The classifier was reported to diagnose cytomegalovirus status with high specificity and sensitivity in both the original and validation cohorts. According to a later genetic analysis, donors in an Asian-associated ancestry cluster had fewer N-insertions in productive TCRs than the roughly 660-donor mean. Because HLA typing was unavailable for some donors at each locus, only the typed subset was used in association tests. Specific HLA alleles were associated with 16,951 TCR beta sequences at a false discovery rate of 0.05 in a later analysis. Most TCR sequences were seen in very few donors, while some public TCRs were found in many individuals. The only immune exposure information available for the cohort was CMV serostatus. Linkage disequilibrium might explain the correlated functional status among segregating V segments, but an unknown experimental factor could not be excluded. A later analysis found that HLA-associated TCR beta chains were more clonally expanded and had lower generation probabilities than equally common non-associated chains. Broadly in line with IMGT annotations, most TCR beta V segments showed up in productive rearrangements about 87% or about 30% of the time in an earlier analysis of around 550 of the donors. V-gene and J-gene trimming of TCR beta chains was associated with a missense DCLRE1C variant in a later genetic analysis, and the association was replicated in an independent cohort. Several of the top co-occurrence clusters appeared to be linked to parvovirus B19, influenza, CMV and Epstein-Barr virus, according to a later analysis. According to the authors, the approach could potentially be generalized to other disease states and immunological phenotypes. This cohort had only TCR beta chains sequenced, and the lack of alpha or paired-chain data limited which features could be detected. Sequencing depth was assumed to be roughly uniform across donors in the presence/absence analyses, though that assumption may not hold. The earlier analysis of 587 of the donors excluded approximately 15 rarely observed V segments, including chromosome 9 orphons, because counts were too low.

The CDR3 goes from the cysteine to the phenylalanine over 15 residues. Only the CDR3 DNA is retained, 45 bases long and in frame from the first base. Taken from the germline V gene, the CDR1 and CDR2 loops are MDHEN and SYDVKM. Trimming accounts for 2 bases at V and 1 base at J, while the number of junction bases matched to no gene is 2. This chain joins TRBV28 to TRBJ2-3, with 8 central nucleotides matching TRBD2. This TCR came from a young woman in good health and CMV-seronegative. The sample consisted of PBMCs. The CDR3 here reads CASSLGAGGTDTQYF. The nucleotide sequence reads TGTGCCAGCAGTTTAGGAGCGGGAGGCACAGATACGCAGTATTTT.